This entry is about one TCR beta chain. This clonotype occurred many times. Which antigen it targets is not known. It has no much larger one-base neighbor in the sample; base qualities were not kept. This sample stems from a study of tumor-infiltrating lymphocytes in primary liver carcinoma (dated by TCRdb to between 2016 and 2019). Regarding the complete study: Between late 2015 and 2016, several patients in China with histopathologically diagnosed primary liver carcinoma had surgical resection. The five patients had tumors staged T1-T3 N0M0, with maximum diameters ranging from about 4.2 to 11 cm. A total of about 35 specimens from 5 patients, comprising some 25 tumor regions, 5 adjacent noncancerous liver tissues and 5 peripheral blood samples, were covered by TCRbeta repertoire sequencing. TCRbeta repertoire sequencing, expression microarrays and whole-exome sequencing were combined in the study across five regions of each liver tumor, with adjacent normal tissue and blood also included. Each sample produced roughly 3.5 to 7.13 million productive TCRbeta reads, and read depth showed no significant difference between tissue types. The five patients, three men and two women aged 30 to 69 years, had hepatocellular carcinoma (four) or combined HCC and intrahepatic cholangiocarcinoma (one). Repertoires from technical replicates were highly reproducible, with mean shared-clone rates roughly 0.89 and correlation coefficients above 0.95. The full study reports these points: Repertoire overlap was found to be higher between tumor regions (mean approximately 36%) than between tumor-adjacent (roughly 17%) or tumor-blood (about 14%) pairs, consistent with antigen-driven expansion. The top 250 clones made up a significantly larger repertoire fraction in tumors than in blood (p = 0.039). Bulk unsorted samples precluded comparing CD4+ and CD8+ T cell repertoires. Only four or five patients were included in the study, and the authors note that the findings should be validated in a larger study. Only the TCR beta chain was sequenced, which likely underestimates true repertoire diversity because unpaired alpha chains were not captured.

From cysteine to phenylalanine, the CDR3 is 15 amino acids long. Of all the DNA, just the CDR3 is kept, 45 bases in frame from base 1. From a lookup of the germline V gene, CDR1 and CDR2 are SGHVS and FQNEAQ. Relative to germline, V is missing 1 base and J is missing 4 bases, with 3 bases of the junction outside any gene match. Blood RNA was extracted from unsorted whole blood using TRIzol reagent, and germline DNA was obtained with the DNeasy Blood & Tissue kit. Chronic HBV infection was present in the patients, and the patients were treatment-naive at sampling. Before surgery, four milliliters of peripheral blood were collected into K2EDTA tubes. A constant-region primer and ProtoScript II reverse transcriptase were used to reverse-transcribe TCRbeta-specific cDNA from approximately 500 ng total RNA. Construction of the TCRbeta libraries relied on three nested rounds of multiplex PCR, following a slightly modified ARM-PCR procedure. Each of the first two PCR rounds ran for about 10 cycles and used multiplex TRBV1-TRBV30 forward primers together with a Cbeta reverse primer. Sample barcodes and Illumina adapters were added in a final 25-cycle PCR with Deep VentR polymerase. Before sequencing, amplicons between 200 and 500 bp were purified from gel using a QIAquick gel extraction kit. An Illumina HiSeq 2500 was used to sequence the TCRbeta amplicons with 250-bp paired-end reads. Concerning the study's data processing: Reads were quality-trimmed with Trimmomatic v0.33, and paired reads were merged with FLASH v1.2.11 to recover full CDR3 sequences. MiGEC v1.2.1b assigned V, D and J germline segments to the rearranged TCRbeta sequences. Clonotype statistics, along with Shannon-Wiener diversity indices, were calculated using VDJtools v1.0.0. Except for diversity analysis, only the 250 most abundant clonotypes of each sample were used in subsequent analyses to reduce sampling bias. TCRdb applied fastp at Q25 and MiXCR to the public reads, then kept only in-frame beta chains. Here each entry gathers all rows of one CDR3 protein and keeps the most common genes and DNA. Here the V and J calls rest on TCRdb's processing, not on the authors' analysis. Within this sample are over 250,000 distinct CDR3 sequences, with 45% to 70% of them counted one time only. The ten largest clones capture 17% of the sample.

This clonotype was sampled from a young woman with primary liver carcinoma and hepatitis B virus infection. Source material: peripheral blood. The chain was built from TRBV7-8 and TRBJ2-5; 10 bases in between match TRBD2. The CDR3 region: CASSLVRLAGETQYF. In nucleotides, the sequence is TGTGCCAGCAGCTTAGTTCGACTAGCGGGAGAGACCCAGTACTTC.